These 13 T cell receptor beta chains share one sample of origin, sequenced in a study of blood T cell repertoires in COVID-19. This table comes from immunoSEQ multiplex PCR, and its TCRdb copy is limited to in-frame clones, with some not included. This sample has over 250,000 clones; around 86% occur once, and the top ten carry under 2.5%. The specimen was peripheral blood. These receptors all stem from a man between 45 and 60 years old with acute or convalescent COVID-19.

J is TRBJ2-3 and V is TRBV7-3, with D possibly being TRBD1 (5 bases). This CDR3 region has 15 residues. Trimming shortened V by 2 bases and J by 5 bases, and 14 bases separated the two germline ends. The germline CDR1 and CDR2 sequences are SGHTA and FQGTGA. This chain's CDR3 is CASSLGASRQDTQYF. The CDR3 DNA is TGTGCCAGCAGCTTAGGGGCAAGTAGGCAAGATACGCAGTATTTT.

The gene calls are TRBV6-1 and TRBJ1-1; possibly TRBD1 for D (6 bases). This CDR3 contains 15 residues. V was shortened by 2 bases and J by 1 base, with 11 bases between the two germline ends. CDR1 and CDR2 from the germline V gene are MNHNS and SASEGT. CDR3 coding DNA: TGTGCCAGCAGTGAAAGAGGGACAAAGAACACTGAAGCTTTCTTT. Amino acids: CASSERGTKNTEAFF.

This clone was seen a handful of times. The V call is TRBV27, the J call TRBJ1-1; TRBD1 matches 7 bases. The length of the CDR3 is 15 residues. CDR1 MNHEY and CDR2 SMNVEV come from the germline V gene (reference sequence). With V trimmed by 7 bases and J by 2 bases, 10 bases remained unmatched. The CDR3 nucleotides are TGTGCCAGCACCCCCCTTGGGACAGCAAACACTGAAGCTTTCTTT. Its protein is CASTPLGTANTEAFF.

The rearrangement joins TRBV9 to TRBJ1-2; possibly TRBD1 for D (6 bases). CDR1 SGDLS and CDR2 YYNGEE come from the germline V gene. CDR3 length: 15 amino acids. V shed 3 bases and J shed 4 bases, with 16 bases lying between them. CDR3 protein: CASSAGTLETYGYTF. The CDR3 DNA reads TGTGCCAGCAGCGCGGGGACACTTGAAACCTATGGCTACACCTTC.

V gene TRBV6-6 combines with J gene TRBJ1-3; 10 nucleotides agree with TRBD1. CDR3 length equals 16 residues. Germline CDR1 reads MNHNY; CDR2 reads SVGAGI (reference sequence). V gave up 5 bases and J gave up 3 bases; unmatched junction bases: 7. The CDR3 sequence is CASSPRQGADGNTIYF. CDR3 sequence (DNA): TGTGCCAGCAGTCCCCGACAGGGGGCAGATGGAAACACCATATATTTT.

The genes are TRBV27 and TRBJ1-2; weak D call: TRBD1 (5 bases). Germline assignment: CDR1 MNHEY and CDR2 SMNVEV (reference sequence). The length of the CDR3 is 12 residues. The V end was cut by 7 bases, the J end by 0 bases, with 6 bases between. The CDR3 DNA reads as TGTGCCAGCAAGGGGCCTAACTATGGCTACACCTTC. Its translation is CASKGPNYGYTF.

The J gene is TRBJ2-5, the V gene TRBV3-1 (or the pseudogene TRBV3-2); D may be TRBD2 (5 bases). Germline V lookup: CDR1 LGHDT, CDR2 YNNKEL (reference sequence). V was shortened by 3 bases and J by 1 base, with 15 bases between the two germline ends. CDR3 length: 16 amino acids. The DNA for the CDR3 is TGTGCCAGCAGCCACCTTACTAGTCACCTCCAAGAGACCCAGTACTTC. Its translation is CASSHLTSHLQETQYF.

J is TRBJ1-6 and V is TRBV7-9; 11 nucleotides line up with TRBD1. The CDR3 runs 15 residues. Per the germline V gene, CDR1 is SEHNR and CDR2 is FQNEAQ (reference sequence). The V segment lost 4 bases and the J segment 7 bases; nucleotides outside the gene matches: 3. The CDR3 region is CASSWGTGGNSPLHF. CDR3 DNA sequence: TGTGCCAGCAGCTGGGGGACAGGGGGAAATTCACCCCTCCACTTT. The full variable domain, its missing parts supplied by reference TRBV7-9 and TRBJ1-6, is DTGVSQNPRHKITKRGQNVTFRCDPISEHNRLYWYRQTLGQGPEFLTYFQNEAQLEKSRLLSDRFSAERPKGSFSTLEIQRTEQGDSAMYLCASSWGTGGNSPLHFGNGTRLTVT.

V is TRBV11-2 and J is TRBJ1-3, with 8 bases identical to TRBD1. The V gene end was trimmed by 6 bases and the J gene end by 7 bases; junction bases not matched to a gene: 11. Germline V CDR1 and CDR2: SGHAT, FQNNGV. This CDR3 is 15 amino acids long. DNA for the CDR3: TGTGCCAGCAGGACTCGGACAGGGAGGTTTAACACCATATATTTT. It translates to CASRTRTGRFNTIYF.

The CDR3 is CASSLGGLQETQYF. In nucleotides, the CDR3 is TGTGCCAGCAGCTTGGGGGGCCTCCAAGAGACCCAGTACTTC. V is TRBV5-8 and J is TRBJ2-5, with a possible D match to TRBD1 (5 bases). The CDR3 totals 14 residues. Germline V gives CDR1 SGHTS, CDR2 YDEGEE. The V end lost 0 bases, the J end lost 1 base, and 7 bases lay between the germline ends.

The DNA of the CDR3 is TGTGCCAGCAGCGACCTCTGGAGGGCGAGCAGCGAGCAGTACTTC. Translation gives CASSDLWRASSEQYF. The rearrangement joins TRBV6-5 to TRBJ2-7; weak D call: TRBD2 (6 bases). CDR1 is MNHEY and CDR2 is SVGAGI in the germline V gene. This CDR3 is built from 15 residues. Trimming shortened V by 6 bases and J by 6 bases, and 21 bases separated the two germline ends.

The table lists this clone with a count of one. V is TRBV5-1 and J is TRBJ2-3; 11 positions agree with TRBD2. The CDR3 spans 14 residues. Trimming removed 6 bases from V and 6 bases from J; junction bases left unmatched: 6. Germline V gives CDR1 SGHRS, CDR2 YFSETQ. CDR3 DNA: TGCGCCAGCAATAGCGGGGGGGCCTCGGATACGCAGTATTTT. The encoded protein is CASNSGGASDTQYF.

The DNA of the CDR3 is TGCGCCAGCAGCCAAGTTCGGTCACCCCTCCACTTT. Its protein is CASSQVRSPLHF. The rearrangement joins TRBV4-1 to TRBJ1-6; D gene unclear. The germline V gene encodes CDR1 MGHRA and CDR2 YSYEKL. The CDR3 consists of 12 residues. V was cut by 1 base and J by 10 bases, with 5 bases left in between.